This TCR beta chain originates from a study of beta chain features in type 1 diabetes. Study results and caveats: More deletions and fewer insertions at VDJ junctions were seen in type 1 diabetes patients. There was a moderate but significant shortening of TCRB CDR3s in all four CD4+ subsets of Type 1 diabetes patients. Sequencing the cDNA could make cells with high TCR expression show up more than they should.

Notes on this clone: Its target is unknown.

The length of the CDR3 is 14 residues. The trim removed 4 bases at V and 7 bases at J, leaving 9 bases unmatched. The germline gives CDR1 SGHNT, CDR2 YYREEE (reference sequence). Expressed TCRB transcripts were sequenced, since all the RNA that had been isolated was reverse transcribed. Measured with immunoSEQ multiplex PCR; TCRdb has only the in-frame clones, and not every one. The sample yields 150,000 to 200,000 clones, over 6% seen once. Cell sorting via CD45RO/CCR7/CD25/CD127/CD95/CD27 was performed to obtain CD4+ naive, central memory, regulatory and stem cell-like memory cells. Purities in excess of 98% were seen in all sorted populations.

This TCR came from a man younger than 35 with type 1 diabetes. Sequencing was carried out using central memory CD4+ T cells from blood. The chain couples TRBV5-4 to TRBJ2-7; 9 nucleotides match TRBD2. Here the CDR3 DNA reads TGTGCCAGCAGCGAAGGCGGGAGGGCGGGGGAGCAGTACTTC. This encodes CASSEGGRAGEQYF.